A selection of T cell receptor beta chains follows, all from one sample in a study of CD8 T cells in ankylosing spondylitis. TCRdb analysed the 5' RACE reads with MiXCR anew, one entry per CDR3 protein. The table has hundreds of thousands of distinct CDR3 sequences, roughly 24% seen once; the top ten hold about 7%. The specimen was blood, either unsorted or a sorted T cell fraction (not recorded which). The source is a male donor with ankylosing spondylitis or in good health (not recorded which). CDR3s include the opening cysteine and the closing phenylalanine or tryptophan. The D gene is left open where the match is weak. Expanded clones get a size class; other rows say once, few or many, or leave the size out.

DNA: TGTGCCAGCAGTACCACTAGCGGCCTCTACGAGCAGTACTTC
CDR3: CASSTTSGLYEQYF
V: TRBV6-1
size: NA
D: TRBD2
J: TRBJ2-7

DNA: TGTGCCAGCATGGGCGGGGAAGCTTTCTTT
CDR3: CASMGGEAFF
V: TRBV12-3/TRBV12-4
size: many
D: NA
J: TRBJ1-1

DNA: TGTGCCAGCAGCCCAGGGAGGTTCTCTAGGGATTCACCCCTCCACTTT
CDR3: CASSPGRFSRDSPLHF
V: TRBV9
size: few
D: NA
J: TRBJ1-6

DNA: TGTGCCAGCAGTTTAGATTCCGGCAGCTCCTACAATCAGCCCCAGCATTTT
CDR3: CASSLDSGSSYNQPQHF
V: TRBV12-3/TRBV12-4
size: many
D: NA
J: TRBJ1-5

DNA: TGCGCCAGCAGCTTGGCCCAGGGAGGTGGCGAGCAGTACTTC
CDR3: CASSLAQGGGEQYF
V: TRBV5-1
size: NA
D: NA
J: TRBJ2-7

DNA: TGTGCCACCAGCAGAGATCTTCACGAGCAGTACTTC
CDR3: CATSRDLHEQYF
V: TRBV15
size: many
D: NA
J: TRBJ2-7

DNA: TGCAGCGTTGAAATACGCACAGATACGCAGTATTTT
CDR3: CSVEIRTDTQYF
V: TRBV29-1
size: many
D: NA
J: TRBJ2-3

DNA: TGCAGTGCTAGTCGGCCAAGGGGCGCGGACAAAAACATTCAGTACTTC
CDR3: CSASRPRGADKNIQYF
V: TRBV20-1
size: few
D: NA
J: TRBJ2-4

DNA: TGTGCCATCAGTGAGCAGGGACTAGCGGGAGGAGGCAATGAGCAGTTCTTC
CDR3: CAISEQGLAGGGNEQFF
V: TRBV10-3
size: NA
D: TRBD2
J: TRBJ2-1

DNA: TGTGCCAGCAGCCCGACAGGGGTCGGCACAGATACGCAGTATTTT
CDR3: CASSPTGVGTDTQYF
V: TRBV7-9
size: NA
D: TRBD1
J: TRBJ2-3

DNA: TGTGCCTGGAGTGTACGTCGTAGCGGGATTGGCACCGGGGAGCTGTTTTTT
CDR3: CAWSVRRSGIGTGELFF
V: TRBV30
size: NA
D: TRBD2
J: TRBJ2-2

DNA: TGCGCCAGCAGCCAAGTTTACACAGCAGATTTCTACGAGCAGTACTTC
CDR3: CASSQVYTADFYEQYF
V: TRBV4-1
size: many
D: NA
J: TRBJ2-7

DNA: TGTGCCAGCACTTGGGTCAATGAGCAGTTCTTC
CDR3: CASTWVNEQFF
V: TRBV6-2/TRBV6-3
size: many
D: NA
J: TRBJ2-1

DNA: TGTGCCAGCTCAGCGGGACAGCGTAACAATGAGCAGTTCTTC
CDR3: CASSAGQRNNEQFF
V: TRBV18
size: many
D: NA
J: TRBJ2-1

DNA: TGCAGTGCCACAGACTACTCACCAAGGCAAGAGACCCAGTACTTC
CDR3: CSATDYSPRQETQYF
V: TRBV20-1
size: many
D: NA
J: TRBJ2-5

DNA: TGTGCCAGCAGCTTGACTGGGGTGCGGGGAAACACCATATATTTT
CDR3: CASSLTGVRGNTIYF
V: TRBV5-5
size: once
D: NA
J: TRBJ1-3

DNA: TGCGCCAGCAGTCAGAGCAGAAACTCCTACAATGAGCAGTTCTTC
CDR3: CASSQSRNSYNEQFF
V: TRBV4-3
size: many
D: NA
J: TRBJ2-1

DNA: TGTGCCAGCAGCCTAACAAGGGGCATCTCCTACAATGAGCAGTTCTTC
CDR3: CASSLTRGISYNEQFF
V: TRBV9
size: NA
D: NA
J: TRBJ2-1

DNA: TGTGCCAGCAACAACCCTGGGATAGCGGGAGGCGGGGAGACCCAGTACTTC
CDR3: CASNNPGIAGGGETQYF
V: TRBV5-8
size: many
D: TRBD2
J: TRBJ2-5

DNA: TGTGCCAGCAGCGTGGCAGGTGGGGGGGAGACCCAGTACTTC
CDR3: CASSVAGGGETQYF
V: TRBV9
size: many
D: NA
J: TRBJ2-5

DNA: TGCAGTGCCACCGACGTGGCGGGAGGGGCAGATACGCAGTATTTT
CDR3: CSATDVAGGADTQYF
V: TRBV20-1
size: NA
D: TRBD2
J: TRBJ2-3

DNA: TGCGCCAGCAGCTTGGGTCAGGGCCGCGGGGAGACCCAGTACTTC
CDR3: CASSLGQGRGETQYF
V: TRBV5-1
size: once
D: NA
J: TRBJ2-5

DNA: TGTGCCACCAGCAGGGGACTGGAAGTAAATGAGCAGTTCTTC
CDR3: CATSRGLEVNEQFF
V: TRBV15
size: NA
D: NA
J: TRBJ2-1

DNA: TGTGCCAGCAGTCGACGAAGCAATCAGCCCCAGCATTTT
CDR3: CASSRRSNQPQHF
V: TRBV6-1
size: few
D: NA
J: TRBJ1-5

DNA: TGCGCCAGCAGCCAACGCAGGGGGCGGCCTAATGAAAAACTGTTTTTT
CDR3: CASSQRRGRPNEKLFF
V: TRBV4-3
size: many
D: TRBD1
J: TRBJ1-4

DNA: TGCAGTGCTAGTAGAGGACGGGGGAACACTGAAGCTTTCTTT
CDR3: CSASRGRGNTEAFF
V: TRBV20-1
size: many
D: NA
J: TRBJ1-1

DNA: TGCAGTGCTAGATCATACTTAGTTCGGGGTGAGCAGTTCTTC
CDR3: CSARSYLVRGEQFF
V: TRBV20-1
size: NA
D: NA
J: TRBJ2-1

DNA: TGCAGTGCTAGGGGACAGGGTTATCAGCCCCAGCATTTT
CDR3: CSARGQGYQPQHF
V: TRBV20-1
size: few
D: TRBD1
J: TRBJ1-5

DNA: TGCAGCGTTGACGGACTAGCGGGAGTCGACGAGCAGTACTTC
CDR3: CSVDGLAGVDEQYF
V: TRBV29-1
size: few
D: TRBD2
J: TRBJ2-7

DNA: TGTGCCAGCAGCCCCCTGAGGGTAGCGGGAGACCGGCAGTACTTC
CDR3: CASSPLRVAGDRQYF
V: TRBV3-1
size: few
D: TRBD2
J: TRBJ2-7

DNA: TGTGCCAGCAGGGCCGGGACAGGGGGTTATCAGCCCCAGCATTTT
CDR3: CASRAGTGGYQPQHF
V: TRBV7-8
size: few
D: TRBD1
J: TRBJ1-5

DNA: TGCAGCGTCCCCACCTCTTTCAGCGGGAGAGGTGATGAGCAGTTCTTC
CDR3: CSVPTSFSGRGDEQFF
V: TRBV29-1
size: few
D: TRBD2
J: TRBJ2-1

DNA: TGTGCCAGCAGGCTAGCGGGGTTAATCCACGAGCAGTACTTC
CDR3: CASRLAGLIHEQYF
V: TRBV12-3/TRBV12-4
size: NA
D: TRBD2
J: TRBJ2-7

DNA: TGTGCCAGCAGCGGGGCCGGGACAGGGGACTACAATGAGCAGTTCTTC
CDR3: CASSGAGTGDYNEQFF
V: TRBV9
size: many
D: TRBD1
J: TRBJ2-1

DNA: TGTGCCAGCAGCGATACAGGGAATCTTGCCAAAAACATTCAGTACTTC
CDR3: CASSDTGNLAKNIQYF
V: TRBV6-1
size: NA
D: NA
J: TRBJ2-4

DNA: TGCAGTGCTAGCAGGGGGGACGAGCAGTACTTC
CDR3: CSASRGDEQYF
V: TRBV20-1
size: many
D: NA
J: TRBJ2-7

DNA: TGCGCCAGCAGCGTAGGACAGGGGAGCACTGAAGCTTTCTTT
CDR3: CASSVGQGSTEAFF
V: TRBV5-1
size: many
D: TRBD1
J: TRBJ1-1

DNA: TGTGCCAGCAGTGACTTAACAGGGCTCGAGGAGACCCAGTACTTC
CDR3: CASSDLTGLEETQYF
V: TRBV25-1
size: NA
D: NA
J: TRBJ2-5

DNA: TGTGCCAGCAGTTTAGAGAGACGGAGGGCCCAGTACTTC
CDR3: CASSLERRRAQYF
V: TRBV12-3/TRBV12-4
size: many
D: NA
J: TRBJ2-5

DNA: TGCAGTGCCAGATCTGTACGGGAGGGTACAGATACGCAGTATTTT
CDR3: CSARSVREGTDTQYF
V: TRBV20-1
size: many
D: TRBD2
J: TRBJ2-3

DNA: TGTGCCAGCAGCTTAGTCGTCCCGCGGGGGAACACCGGGGAGCTGTTTTTT
CDR3: CASSLVVPRGNTGELFF
V: TRBV7-9
size: many
D: NA
J: TRBJ2-2

DNA: TGTGCCACCAGCAGGGTGACTAGCGGGGAGGGGTCTGGGGAGCTGTTTTTT
CDR3: CATSRVTSGEGSGELFF
V: TRBV15
size: NA
D: TRBD2
J: TRBJ2-2

DNA: TGCAGTGCGGAAACTCAAAGGGTTTTGATAAATTCACCCCTCCACTTT
CDR3: CSAETQRVLINSPLHF
V: TRBV20-1
size: many
D: NA
J: TRBJ1-6

DNA: TGCAGCGTTGACCTAGACAGGGCCACTGAAGCTTTCTTT
CDR3: CSVDLDRATEAFF
V: TRBV29-1
size: many
D: TRBD1
J: TRBJ1-1

DNA: TGCAGTGCTAGTGTGCTAGCGGGAGGCACAGATACGCAGTATTTT
CDR3: CSASVLAGGTDTQYF
V: TRBV20-1
size: many
D: TRBD2
J: TRBJ2-3

DNA: TGTGCCAGCAGTCCCCCGGGCCGACAGGGGCCCTCCTACGAGCAGTACTTC
CDR3: CASSPPGRQGPSYEQYF
V: TRBV12-3/TRBV12-4
size: few
D: TRBD1
J: TRBJ2-7

DNA: TGTGCCAGCAGTCCCCGTGTGGGAAACACTGAAGCTTTCTTT
CDR3: CASSPRVGNTEAFF
V: TRBV12-3/TRBV12-4
size: NA
D: NA
J: TRBJ1-1

DNA: TGCAGTGCCCTAAATAGCGGGAAGGGGAACGAGCAGTACTTC
CDR3: CSALNSGKGNEQYF
V: TRBV20-1
size: NA
D: TRBD2
J: TRBJ2-7

DNA: TGTGCCAGCAGCTTAGGCGACAGGGGAAATACAGATACGCAGTATTTT
CDR3: CASSLGDRGNTDTQYF
V: TRBV7-9
size: NA
D: TRBD1
J: TRBJ2-3

DNA: TGTGCCAGCAGACCCACCGGGACTAGCCTCAACTACTTC
CDR3: CASRPTGTSLNYF
V: TRBV7-2
size: NA
D: TRBD2
J: TRBJ2-5

DNA: TGCAGTGCTAGAGACGAAGGGCAGGGGCAAGACGAGCAGTACTTC
CDR3: CSARDEGQGQDEQYF
V: TRBV20-1
size: few
D: NA
J: TRBJ2-7

DNA: TGTGCCAGCACCAGTAGCGTGAGTTGGGTCTACGAGCAGTACTTC
CDR3: CASTSSVSWVYEQYF
V: TRBV6-1
size: NA
D: NA
J: TRBJ2-7

DNA: TGTGCCAGCAGCCCGGGGACTAGCGGAGATTCCTCATTCCAAGAGACCCAGTACTTC
CDR3: CASSPGTSGDSSFQETQYF
V: TRBV12-3/TRBV12-4
size: NA
D: TRBD2
J: TRBJ2-5

DNA: TGTGCCAGCAGTTTCGAGCGCTACGAGCAGTACTTC
CDR3: CASSFERYEQYF
V: TRBV12-3/TRBV12-4
size: NA
D: NA
J: TRBJ2-7